This T cell receptor (beta chain) was recorded in a study of T cell responses to AZD1222 COVID-19 vaccine. Concerning this clone: Its target is not known.

The repertoire was sequenced with immunoSEQ multiplex PCR; TCRdb's copy has only in-frame clones and lacks some. The data contain about 100,000 clones, 87% of them singletons. Germline V gene lookup returns CDR1 SGHRS and CDR2 YFSETQ. The CDR3 covers 15 residues. After removal of 2 bases from V and 7 bases from J, the junction contained 3 bases not matched to a gene. General study findings and limits: After two AZD1222 doses, spike-specific TCR breadth and depth rose versus day 0. Most donors were white British and more were female, and clonal diversity was possibly underestimated.

Second-dose recipients at about 4 or about 12 weeks were treated as one pooled group. This specimen was peripheral blood, taken 28 days after the second AZD1222 dose. V and J are TRBV5-1 and TRBJ1-6; TRBD1 matches 10 bases. This TCR came from an adult who received the AZD1222 COVID-19 vaccine. In nucleotides, the CDR3 is TGCGCCAGCAGCTTCGGGACAGGGGAGAATTCACCCCTCCACTTT. Translated: CASSFGTGENSPLHF.